This T cell receptor (beta chain) appears in the sequencing data of a study of blood T cell repertoires in COVID-19. Study details: COVID-19 samples from acute and convalescent phases originated in the United States, Italy and Spain. Sources were T cells, B-cell-depleted T cells, or PBMCs; the material itself was cDNA or gDNA.

The length of the CDR3 is 14 residues. Between the trimmed V and J ends, which lost 1 base and 6 bases, there was a span of 12 bases. Germline assignment: CDR1 LNHDA and CDR2 SQIVND (reference sequence). As originally analysed: Amplification from reference gene primers served as the basis for estimated nucleated cell counts. Sequencing used immunoSEQ multiplex PCR; TCRdb keeps in-frame clones, though not all of them. V and J calls and clone size are given by that table; D and trimming were obtained from the DNA. The sample lists around 15,000 clones; about 90% were seen once. This receptor was taken from a human donor in a cohort sampled during active COVID-19. Sequenced input: peripheral blood. J is TRBJ1-2 and V is TRBV19; weak D call: TRBD1 (5 bases). In DNA form, the CDR3 reads TGTGCCAGTAGTATAGCTGGGGGGATGGATGGCTACACCTTC. It encodes CASSIAGGMDGYTF.